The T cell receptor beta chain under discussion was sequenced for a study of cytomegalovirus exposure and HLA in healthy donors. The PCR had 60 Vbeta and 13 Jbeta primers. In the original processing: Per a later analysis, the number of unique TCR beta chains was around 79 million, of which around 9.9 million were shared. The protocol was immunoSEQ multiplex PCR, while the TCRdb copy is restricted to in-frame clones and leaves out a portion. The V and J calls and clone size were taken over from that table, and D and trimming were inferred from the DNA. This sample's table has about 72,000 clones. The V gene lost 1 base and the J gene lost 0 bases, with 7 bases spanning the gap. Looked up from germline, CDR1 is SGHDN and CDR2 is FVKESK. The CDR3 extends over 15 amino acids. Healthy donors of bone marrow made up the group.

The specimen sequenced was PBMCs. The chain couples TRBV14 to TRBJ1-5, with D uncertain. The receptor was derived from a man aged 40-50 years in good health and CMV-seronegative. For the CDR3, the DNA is TGTGCCAGCAGCCAAGGGAGGGTTAGCAATCAGCCCCAGCATTTT. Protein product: CASSQGRVSNQPQHF.